Shown below are 25 T cell receptor beta chains from a single sample sequenced in a study of T cells after yellow fever vaccination. MiXCR was run by TCRdb on the 5' RACE reads, yielding one entry per CDR3 protein. The top ten clones hold 1.5% to 2% of a sample with 14,000 or so distinct CDR3 sequences, roughly 8% of them seen once. The source was PBMCs, either bulk or a sorted T-cell subset (CD4+, CD8+, memory, or dextramer-sorted; not recorded which), collected on the day of the yellow fever booster vaccination. Source of these receptors: a man between 18 and 29 years old who received the YFV17D yellow fever vaccine.

By sample share, this clonotype is medium-sized. The chain recombines TRBV5-5 with TRBJ2-3, with 8 positions matching TRBD1. The length of the CDR3 is 13 residues. V dropped 9 bases and J dropped 2; count of bases not matched to a gene: 5. Per the germline V gene, CDR1 is SGHKS and CDR2 is YYEKEE (reference sequence). Here the CDR3 reads CAKWTGITDTQYF. For the CDR3, the DNA is TGTGCCAAATGGACAGGGATCACAGATACGCAGTATTTT.

The table lists this clonotype with many counts. The chain recombines TRBV20-1 with TRBJ2-3; D perhaps matches TRBD1 (5 bases). Trimming left V 2 bases short and J 6 bases short, with 21 bases between. This CDR3 region has 16 residues. The germline CDR1 and CDR2 sequences are DFQATT and SNEGSKA (reference sequence). The CDR3 coding sequence is TGCAGTGCTAGACCCCCCAGGGTGGTAGTGGGGGATACGCAGTATTTT. This sequence encodes CSARPPRVVVGDTQYF.

This clonotype is labeled as medium-sized (0.01 to 0.1%). The J gene is TRBJ1-5, the V gene TRBV7-2; maybe TRBD1 (5 bases). Trimming cost V 5 bases and J 1 base, with 12 bases left between them. This CDR3 has 15 residues. CDR1 is SGHTA and CDR2 is FQGNSA in the germline V gene. The DNA for the CDR3 is TGTGCCAGCAGCCCCGGCGGGGCCAGCAATCAGCCCCAGCATTTT. It yields the protein CASSPGGASNQPQHF.

The chain employs TRBV7-3 and TRBJ1-2, with D unresolved. CDR3 length: 13 amino acids. Trimming left V 6 bases short and J 4 bases short, with 12 bases between. Germline loops: CDR1 SGHTA, CDR2 FQGTGA. CDR3 region: CASSLVEGYGYTF. The DNA of the CDR3 is TGTGCCAGCAGTTTAGTGGAAGGCTATGGCTACACCTTC.

This clonotype was seen repeatedly, ten times or more. The genes are TRBV2 and TRBJ1-5; no clear D. CDR3 length: 15 amino acids. Trimming took 7 bases from V and 0 from J, leaving 13 bases between them. CDR1 is SNHLY and CDR2 is FYNNEI in the germline V gene. CDR3 residues: CASKREQYSNQPQHF. In nucleotides, the CDR3 is TGTGCCAGCAAACGGGAGCAGTATAGCAATCAGCCCCAGCATTTT.

In this sample, this clonotype turned up many times. The genes are TRBV5-6 and TRBJ2-5, with 10 positions matching TRBD2. The V and J ends lost 2 bases and 5 bases, in that order; junction bases with no gene match: 12. The CDR3 is 17 residues long. Germline lookup yields CDR1 SGHDT and CDR2 YYEEEE. For the CDR3, the DNA is TGTGCCAGCAGCTTATTCGGAGCGGGGGGGCGCCCGGAGACCCAGTACTTC. Translated, it gives CASSLFGAGGRPETQYF.

Ten or more counts support this clonotype. The chain is built from TRBV6-5 and TRBJ1-4, with D perhaps TRBD1 (5 bases). The V gene lost 4 bases and the J gene lost 1 base, with 10 bases spanning the gap. Germline V gene sequence: CDR1 MNHEY, CDR2 SVGAGI. The CDR3 loop spans 15 amino acids. CDR3 bases: TGTGCCAGCAGTTTTTCCAGGGTAACTAATGAAAAACTGTTTTTT. Protein: CASSFSRVTNEKLFF.

Many counts were recorded for this clonotype. The V and J genes are TRBV12-3 or TRBV12-4 and TRBJ2-3; perhaps TRBD1 as D (6 bases). This CDR3 is 16 amino acids long. V was clipped by 6 bases and J by 11 bases, with 27 bases between them. The CDR3 DNA reads TGTGCCAGCAGCCGCAACTCCGGGACACCGGCGACGCGGCAGTATTTT. As protein: CASSRNSGTPATRQYF.

By sample share, this clonotype is medium-sized. The V gene is TRBV9, the J gene TRBJ2-7; TRBD1 might be the D (6 bases). The CDR3 extends over 14 amino acids. Trimming took off 3 bases at V and 4 bases at J, with 14 bases between the two ends. Germline CDR1 SGDLS, CDR2 YYNGEE. CDR3 sequence reads: CASSASGTTYEQYF. The CDR3 DNA reads TGTGCCAGCAGCGCTTCCGGGACAACTTACGAGCAGTACTTC.

Ten or more counts support this clonotype. V and J are TRBV6-1 and TRBJ2-1, with a possible D match to TRBD1 (6 bases). Looked up from germline, CDR1 is MNHNS and CDR2 is SASEGT. Trimming stripped 9 bases from V and 1 base from J, with 16 bases between. CDR3 length equals 15 residues. The CDR3 nucleotides are TGTGCCAGTGTTTCAGGGGTGGCGTCCTACAATGAGCAGTTCTTC. Residues: CASVSGVASYNEQFF.

Sample share makes this clonotype medium-sized. The J gene is TRBJ2-5, the V gene TRBV20-1; 8 bases are a match to TRBD1. The J segment lost 3 bases and the V segment lost 2 bases, leaving 2 bases of the junction unmatched. The CDR3 runs 13 residues. Germline V gene lookup returns CDR1 DFQATT and CDR2 SNEGSKA (reference sequence). In DNA, the CDR3 is TGCAGTGCTAGACGGACAGGGAAAGAGACCCAGTACTTC. Translating it yields CSARRTGKETQYF.

There are many counts of this clonotype. The chain joins TRBV19 to TRBJ1-2; perhaps TRBD1 as D (5 bases). The CDR3 extends over 13 amino acids. Trimming took 5 bases from V and 8 from J, leaving 15 bases between them. Germline CDR1 reads LNHDA; CDR2 reads SQIVND (reference sequence). The CDR3 nucleotides are TGTGCCAGTAGTCCCTCCGGGGGGAGCGGCTACACCTTC. Protein: CASSPSGGSGYTF.

This clonotype is labeled as medium-sized. The gene calls are TRBV7-2 and TRBJ1-2, with 7 bases identical to TRBD1. V was clipped by 3 bases and J by 7 bases; unmatched bases: 29. CDR1 is SGHTA and CDR2 is FQGNSA in the germline V gene. The CDR3 has 21 residues. CDR3 DNA sequence: TGTGCCAGCAGCTTGGTTTCGTTGGGCAGATTTTTGACAGGGCCTGGGGGTGGCTACACCTTC. This gives the protein CASSLVSLGRFLTGPGGGYTF.

Turning to this clonotype: Sequence at one end of the junction differs from germline and may be a read error. The V gene is TRBV30, the J gene TRBJ2-4, with 7 bases aligning to TRBD2. The CDR3 consists of 13 residues. Germline assignment: CDR1 GTSNPN and CDR2 SVGIG (reference sequence). The DNA for the CDR3 is TGTGCCTGGTCCGGAGGTCGAGGCGGGGGAGTCAACTTC. Residues: CAWSGGRGGGVNF.

This clonotype was seen many times. The rearrangement uses TRBV6-2 or TRBV6-3 and TRBJ2-6; D unresolved. The CDR3 loop spans 13 amino acids. V lost 6 bases and J lost 4, with 7 bases in between. Germline V gene lookup returns CDR1 MNHEY and CDR2 SVGEGT. CDR3 DNA: TGTGCCAGCAGGACGGCCGGGGCCAACGTCCTGACTTTC. Residues: CASRTAGANVLTF.

This clonotype occurred many times. The chain links TRBV14 to TRBJ2-3; TRBD1 or TRBD2 may be the D gene (5 bases each). Per the germline V gene, CDR1 is SGHDN and CDR2 is FVKESK. Trimming left V 8 bases short and J 4 bases short, with 16 bases between. The CDR3 contains 14 residues. Written as DNA, the CDR3 is TGTGCCAGCTCGGCCTTCATGGGGGCAGATACGCAGTATTTT. This translates into CASSAFMGADTQYF.

There are many counts of this clonotype. The V and J genes are TRBV11-3 and TRBJ2-2, with D maybe TRBD2 (6 bases). V was pared by 5 bases and J by 3 bases, with 13 bases between. The CDR3 has 15 residues. The V gene's germline CDR1 is SGHNT and CDR2 YENEEA. CDR3 loop: CASSLGGRDTGELFF. As DNA, the CDR3 is TGTGCCAGCAGCCTCGGAGGGCGCGACACCGGGGAGCTGTTTTTT.

This clonotype was recorded at least ten times. Without the conserved terminal phenylalanine or tryptophan, this CDR3 likely stems from a read error. The chain combines TRBV7-9 with TRBJ2-3; D is unresolved. V was trimmed by 4 bases and J by 8 bases, leaving 13 bases between them. The CDR3 has 13 residues. Per germline, CDR1 SEHNR and CDR2 FQNEAQ (reference sequence). The chain's CDR3 is CASSSSPSGTQYS. The CDR3 nucleotides are TGTGCCAGCAGCTCCAGCCCATCGGGTACGCAGTATTCT.

This clonotype was counted ten times or more. The CDR3 DNA follows: TGTGCCAGCAGTTACTACCCCATTTCCGGGACTGCGTCCACTAATGAAAAACTGTTTTTT. Its translation: CASSYYPISGTASTNEKLFF. V gene TRBV6-5 combines with J gene TRBJ1-4, with a possible D match to TRBD1 (5 bases). The CDR3 runs 20 residues. Trimming took 1 base from V and 2 from J, leaving 23 bases between them. Germline-derived CDR1 and CDR2 are MNHEY and SVGAGI.

This clonotype was observed many times. The V call is TRBV6-1, the J call TRBJ2-7; TRBD2 matches 7 bases. The V and J ends lost 2 bases and 3 bases, in that order; junction bases with no gene match: 13. The CDR3 runs 17 residues. Looked up from germline, CDR1 is MNHNS and CDR2 is SASEGT. In nucleotides, the CDR3 is TGTGCCAGCAGTGAATCCCCCAGCGGGGATATAGGCTACGAGCAGTACTTC. This gives the protein CASSESPSGDIGYEQYF.

This clonotype was observed many times. This sequence joins TRBV7-2 and TRBJ2-7, with 7 bases that match TRBD2. This CDR3 has 17 residues. The germline V gene has CDR1 SGHTA and CDR2 FQGNSA. Losses at the gene ends were 2 bases for V and 2 bases for J; bases not matched to a gene: 12. CDR3 nucleotide sequence: TGTGCCAGCAGCTTAAAGATGGGATATGGGGGGGCCTACGAGCAGTACGTC. Translated, it gives CASSLKMGYGGAYEQYV.

This clonotype was counted ten times or more. The V and J genes are TRBV7-2 and TRBJ2-1, with 7 bases lining up with TRBD1. The V gene end was trimmed by 4 bases and the J gene end by 9 bases; junction bases not matched to a gene: 12. From germline, CDR1 is SGHTA and CDR2 FQGNSA. CDR3 length: 15 residues. CDR3 sequence (DNA): TGTGCCAGCAGCTCGTTGACAGGGAAGGAAGGTGAGCAGTTCTTC. As protein: CASSSLTGKEGEQFF. The whole variable domain, filled in from reference TRBV7-2 and TRBJ2-1, reads GAGVSQSPSNKVTEKGKDVELRCDPISGHTALYWYRQSLGQGLEFLIYFQGNSAPDKSGLPSDRFSAERTGGSVSTLTIQRTQQEDSAVYLCASSSLTGKEGEQFFGPGTRLTVL.

Ten or more counts support this clonotype. The chain carries TRBV7-2 and TRBJ2-1, with D maybe TRBD2 (7 bases). Trimming removed 3 bases at V and 5 bases at J, with 11 bases between. Germline CDR1 is SGHTA and CDR2 is FQGNSA. The CDR3 runs 14 residues. CDR3 coding DNA: TGTGCCAGCAGCTTCGCGGGGGCCCACAATGAGCAGTTCTTC. It translates to CASSFAGAHNEQFF.

This clonotype was seen ten or more times. This chain joins TRBV20-1 and TRBJ1-1; D call uncertain. Germline V lookup: CDR1 DFQATT, CDR2 SNEGSKA (reference sequence). The V and J ends lost 1 base and 4 bases respectively, with 4 bases between them. This CDR3 has 11 residues. CDR3 sequence reads: CSARAGTEAFF. The CDR3 DNA is TGCAGTGCTAGAGCTGGCACTGAAGCTTTCTTT.

This clonotype was seen repeatedly, ten times or more. The gene calls are TRBV12-3 or TRBV12-4 and TRBJ1-1; D call uncertain. This CDR3 contains 13 residues. Trimming shortened V by 0 bases and J by 4 bases, and 6 bases separated the two germline ends. The CDR3 coding sequence is TGTGCCAGCAGTTTAGCGCCTGGCACTGAAGCTTTCTTT. Its translation is CASSLAPGTEAFF.